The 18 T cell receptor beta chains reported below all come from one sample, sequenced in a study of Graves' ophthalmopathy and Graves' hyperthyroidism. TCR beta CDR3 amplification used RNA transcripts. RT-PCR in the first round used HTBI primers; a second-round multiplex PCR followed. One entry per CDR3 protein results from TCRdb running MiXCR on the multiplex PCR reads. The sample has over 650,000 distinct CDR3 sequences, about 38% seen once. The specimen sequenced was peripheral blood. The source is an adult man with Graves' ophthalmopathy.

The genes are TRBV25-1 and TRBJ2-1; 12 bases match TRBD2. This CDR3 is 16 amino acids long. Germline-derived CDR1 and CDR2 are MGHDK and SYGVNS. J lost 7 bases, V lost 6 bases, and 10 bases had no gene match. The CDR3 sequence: CASSSRTSGIRNEQFF. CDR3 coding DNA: TGTGCCAGCAGCAGCCGGACTAGCGGGATTAGGAATGAGCAGTTCTTC. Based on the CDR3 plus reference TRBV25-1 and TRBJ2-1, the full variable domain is EADIYQTPRYLVIGTGKKITLECSQTMGHDKMYWYQQDPGMELHLIHYSYGVNSTEKGDLSSESTVSRIRTEHFPLTLESARPSHTSQYLCASSSRTSGIRNEQFFGPGTRLTVL.

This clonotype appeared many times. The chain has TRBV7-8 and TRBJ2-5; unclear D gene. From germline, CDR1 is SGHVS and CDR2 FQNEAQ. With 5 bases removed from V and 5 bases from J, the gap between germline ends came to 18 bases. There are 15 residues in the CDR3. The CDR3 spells CASSKPMSYGETQYF. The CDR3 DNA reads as TGTGCCAGCAGCAAACCAATGTCGTATGGGGAGACCCAGTACTTC.

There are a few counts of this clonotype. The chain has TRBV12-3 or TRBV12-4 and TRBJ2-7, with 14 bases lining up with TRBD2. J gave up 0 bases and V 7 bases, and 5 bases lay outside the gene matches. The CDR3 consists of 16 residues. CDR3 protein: CASNSGTSGSSYEQYF. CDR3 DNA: TGTGCCAGCAATTCGGGGACTAGCGGGAGCTCCTACGAGCAGTACTTC.

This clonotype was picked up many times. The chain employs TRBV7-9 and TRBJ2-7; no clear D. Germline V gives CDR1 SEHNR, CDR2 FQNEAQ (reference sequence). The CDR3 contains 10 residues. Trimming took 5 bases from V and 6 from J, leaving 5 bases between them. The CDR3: CASSLGEQYF. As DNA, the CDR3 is TGTGCCAGCAGCCTAGGCGAGCAGTACTTC.

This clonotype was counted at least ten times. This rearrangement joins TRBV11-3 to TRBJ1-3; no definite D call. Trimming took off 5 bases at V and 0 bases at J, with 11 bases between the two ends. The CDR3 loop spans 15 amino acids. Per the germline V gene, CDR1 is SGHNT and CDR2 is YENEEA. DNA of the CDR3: TGTGCCAGCAGCCCACGACCCGTCTCTGGAAACACCATATATTTT. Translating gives CASSPRPVSGNTIYF.

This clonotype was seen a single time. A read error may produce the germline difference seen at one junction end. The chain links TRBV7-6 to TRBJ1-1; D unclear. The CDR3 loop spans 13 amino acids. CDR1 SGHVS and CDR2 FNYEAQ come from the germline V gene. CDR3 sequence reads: CASSLSGWTEAFF. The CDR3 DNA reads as TGCGCCAGCAGCTTAAGTGGGTGGACTGAAGCTTTCTTT.

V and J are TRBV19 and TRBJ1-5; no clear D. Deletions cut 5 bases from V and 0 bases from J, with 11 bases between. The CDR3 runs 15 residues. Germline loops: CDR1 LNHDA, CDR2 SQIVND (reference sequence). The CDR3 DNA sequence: TGTGCCAGTAGTGTGGACGGGGATAGCAATCAGCCCCAGCATTTT. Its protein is CASSVDGDSNQPQHF.

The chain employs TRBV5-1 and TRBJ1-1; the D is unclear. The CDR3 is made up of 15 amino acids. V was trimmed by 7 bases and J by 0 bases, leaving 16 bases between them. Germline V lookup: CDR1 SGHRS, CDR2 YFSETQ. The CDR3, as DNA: TGCGCCAGCGGACCGGACGTCTTCATGAACACTGAAGCTTTCTTT. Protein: CASGPDVFMNTEAFF. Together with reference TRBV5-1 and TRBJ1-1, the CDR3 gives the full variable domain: KAGVTQTPRYLIKTRGQQVTLSCSPISGHRSVSWYQQTPGQGLQFLFEYFSETQRNKGNFPGRFSGRQFSNSRSEMNVSTLELGDSALYLCASGPDVFMNTEAFFGQGTRLTVV.

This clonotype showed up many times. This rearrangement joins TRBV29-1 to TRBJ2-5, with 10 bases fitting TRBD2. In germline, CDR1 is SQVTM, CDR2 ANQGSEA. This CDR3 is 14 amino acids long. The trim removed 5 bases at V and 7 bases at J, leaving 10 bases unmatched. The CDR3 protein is CSVLEREGRGTQYF. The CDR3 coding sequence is TGCAGCGTTCTGGAGCGGGAGGGCCGAGGGACCCAGTACTTC.

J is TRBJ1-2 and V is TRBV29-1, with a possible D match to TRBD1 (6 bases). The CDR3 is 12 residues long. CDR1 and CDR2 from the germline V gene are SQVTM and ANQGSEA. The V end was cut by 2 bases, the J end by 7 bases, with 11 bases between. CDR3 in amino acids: CSVEQGSGGYTF. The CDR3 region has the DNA TGCAGCGTTGAACAGGGGTCGGGTGGCTACACCTTC.

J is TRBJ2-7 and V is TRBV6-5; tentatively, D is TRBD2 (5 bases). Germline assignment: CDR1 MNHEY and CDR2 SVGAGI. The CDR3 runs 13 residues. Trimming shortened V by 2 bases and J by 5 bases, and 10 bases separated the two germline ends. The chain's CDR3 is CASSYRGPDEQYF. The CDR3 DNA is TGTGCCAGCAGTTACCGAGGGCCCGACGAGCAGTACTTC.

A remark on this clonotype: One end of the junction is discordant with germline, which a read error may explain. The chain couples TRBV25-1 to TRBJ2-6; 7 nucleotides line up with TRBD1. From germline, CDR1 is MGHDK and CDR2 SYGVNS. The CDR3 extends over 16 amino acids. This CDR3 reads CASGTDAGSGTNVLTF. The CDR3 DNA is TGTGCCAGCGGGACAGACGCCGGCTCTGGGACCAACGTCCTGACTTTC.

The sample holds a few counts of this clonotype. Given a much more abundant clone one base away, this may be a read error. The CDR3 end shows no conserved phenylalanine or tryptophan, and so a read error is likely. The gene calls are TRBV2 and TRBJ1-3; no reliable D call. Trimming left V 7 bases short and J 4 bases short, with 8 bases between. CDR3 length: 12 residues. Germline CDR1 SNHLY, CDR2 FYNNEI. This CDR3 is CASKEAGNTIYL. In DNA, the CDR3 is TGTGCCAGCAAGGAGGCAGGAAACACCATATATCTT.

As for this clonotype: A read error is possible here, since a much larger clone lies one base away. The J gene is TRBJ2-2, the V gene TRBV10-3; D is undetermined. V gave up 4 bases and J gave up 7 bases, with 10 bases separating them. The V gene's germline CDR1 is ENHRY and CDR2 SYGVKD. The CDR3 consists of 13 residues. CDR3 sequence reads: CAISGVQIGELFF. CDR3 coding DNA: TGTGCCATCAGTGGGGTACAGATCGGGGAGCTGTTTTTT.

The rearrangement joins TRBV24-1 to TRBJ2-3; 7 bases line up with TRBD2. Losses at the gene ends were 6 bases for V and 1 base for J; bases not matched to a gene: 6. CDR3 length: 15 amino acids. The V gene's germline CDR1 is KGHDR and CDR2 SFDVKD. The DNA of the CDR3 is TGTGCCACCAGTCTTGGGGGGGTCCGCACAGATACGCAGTATTTT. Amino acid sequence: CATSLGGVRTDTQYF.

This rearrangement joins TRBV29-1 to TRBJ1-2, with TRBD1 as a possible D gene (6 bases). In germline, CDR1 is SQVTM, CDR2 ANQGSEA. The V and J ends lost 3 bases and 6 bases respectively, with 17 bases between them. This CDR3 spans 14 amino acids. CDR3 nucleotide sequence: TGCAGCGTTGATAGCGGGGGGGCCGAGGATGGCTACACCTTC. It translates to CSVDSGGAEDGYTF.

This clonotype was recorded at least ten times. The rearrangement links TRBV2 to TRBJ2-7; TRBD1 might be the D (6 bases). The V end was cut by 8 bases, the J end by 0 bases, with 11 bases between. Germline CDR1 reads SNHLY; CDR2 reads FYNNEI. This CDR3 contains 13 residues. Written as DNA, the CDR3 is TGTGCCAGCGCAGGGGTTCACTCCTACGAGCAGTACTTC. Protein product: CASAGVHSYEQYF.

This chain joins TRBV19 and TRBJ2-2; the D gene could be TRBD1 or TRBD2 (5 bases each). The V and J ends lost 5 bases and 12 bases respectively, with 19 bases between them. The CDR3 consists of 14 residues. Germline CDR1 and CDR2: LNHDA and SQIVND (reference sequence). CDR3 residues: CASSCPQGPLKLFF. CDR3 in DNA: TGTGCCAGTAGTTGTCCTCAGGGACCACTGAAGCTGTTTTTT.